The 14 T cell receptor beta chains listed next were all sequenced from one sample in a study of blood T cell repertoires in COVID-19. Sequencing was performed with immunoSEQ multiplex PCR; in TCRdb, only in-frame clones are kept and a portion is missing. The table has 200,000 to 250,000 clones, about four fifths seen once. Sequenced: PBMCs or T cells enriched from blood (not recorded which). The source is an older woman who had recovered from COVID-19.

J is TRBJ2-7 and V is TRBV5-1, with D possibly being TRBD2 (6 bases). The CDR3 sequence is 14 residues long. The V end lost 5 bases, the J end lost 3 bases, and 15 bases lay between the germline ends. Germline CDR1 SGHRS, CDR2 YFSETQ. The CDR3 region is CASSAGDSLYEQYF. The CDR3 DNA follows: TGCGCCAGCAGTGCCGGGGACTCACTCTACGAGCAGTACTTC. Full variable domain (outside the CDR3, taken from reference TRBV5-1 and TRBJ2-7): KAGVTQTPRYLIKTRGQQVTLSCSPISGHRSVSWYQQTPGQGLQFLFEYFSETQRNKGNFPGRFSGRQFSNSRSEMNVSTLELGDSALYLCASSAGDSLYEQYFGPGTRLTVT.

In its sample, this clone was seen once. The chain couples TRBV19 to TRBJ2-7; TRBD2 is a possible D gene (5 bases). The CDR3 has 15 residues. Trimming shortened V by 5 bases and J by 9 bases, and 23 bases separated the two germline ends. Germline V gene sequence: CDR1 LNHDA, CDR2 SQIVND (reference sequence). CDR3 region: CASSLKSDGEMGQYF. CDR3 coding DNA: TGTGCCAGTAGTCTGAAGTCGGACGGGGAGATGGGGCAGTACTTC.

The chain has TRBV19 and TRBJ1-6, with 7 positions matching TRBD1. V lost 7 bases, J lost 6 bases, and 9 bases stayed unmatched. Germline values: CDR1 LNHDA, CDR2 SQIVND (reference sequence). The CDR3 extends over 15 amino acids. The CDR3 nucleotides are TGTGCCAGTAACCCGACAGGGATATCTAATTCACCCCTCCACTTT. It yields the protein CASNPTGISNSPLHF.

CDR3 amino acids: CASSRDRLNYGYTF. The CDR3, as DNA: TGTGCCAGTAGTAGGGACAGACTTAACTATGGCTACACCTTC. The genes are TRBV19 and TRBJ1-2; TRBD1 agrees at 7 bases. This CDR3 spans 14 amino acids. Germline CDR1 LNHDA, CDR2 SQIVND (reference sequence). J gave up 1 base and V 4 bases, and 3 bases lay outside the gene matches.

This clone was observed once. The V call is TRBV7-2, the J call TRBJ2-6; D gene ambiguous. The V and J ends lost 1 base and 0 bases respectively, with 7 bases between them. This CDR3 has 16 amino acids. Per the germline V gene, CDR1 is SGHTA and CDR2 is FQGNSA. CDR3 amino acids: CASSLVLDSGANVLTF. The DNA for the CDR3 is TGTGCCAGCAGCTTAGTCCTAGACTCTGGGGCCAACGTCCTGACTTTC.

The rearrangement links TRBV5-6 to TRBJ2-7; TRBD2 might be the D (5 bases). The CDR3 has 13 amino acids. Germline CDR1 reads SGHDT; CDR2 reads YYEEEE. V was trimmed by 2 bases and J by 0 bases, leaving 6 bases between them. CDR3 nucleotide sequence: TGTGCCAGCAGCTTACTAGACTCCTACGAGCAGTACTTC. Translated, it gives CASSLLDSYEQYF.

The chain is built from TRBV10-3 and TRBJ2-5, with 8 bases identical to TRBD2. CDR3 size: 14 residues. After removal of 6 bases from V and 5 bases from J, the junction contained 8 bases not matched to a gene. The germline V gene has CDR1 ENHRY and CDR2 SYGVKD. CDR3 nucleotides: TGTGCCATCAGGCCAACAGCGGGGGATGAGACCCAGTACTTC. Translating it yields CAIRPTAGDETQYF.

The chain couples TRBV10-3 to TRBJ1-3; D gene ambiguous. CDR3 size: 13 residues. V was trimmed by 7 bases and J by 0 bases, leaving 7 bases between them. Germline V gene data show CDR1 as ENHRY and CDR2 as SYGVKD. The CDR3 is CAIMSNSGNTIYF. CDR3 nucleotide sequence: TGTGCCATCATGAGCAACTCTGGAAACACCATATATTTT.

The chain is built from TRBV27 and TRBJ1-1, with 8 nucleotides matching TRBD1. Germline CDR1 is MNHEY and CDR2 is SMNVEV (reference sequence). V shed 8 bases and J 0 bases; nucleotides not matched to a gene: 8. The length of the CDR3 is 15 residues. CDR3 region: CASAPWTGLNTEAFF. The CDR3, as DNA: TGTGCCAGCGCGCCGTGGACAGGGTTGAACACTGAAGCTTTCTTT.

The CDR3 sequence is CASSPGRSSSREQFF. The CDR3 bases are TGTGCCAGCAGCCCAGGGAGGTCTAGTAGTCGCGAGCAGTTCTTC. This chain joins TRBV11-3 and TRBJ2-1; possible D gene TRBD2, 6 bases. Germline CDR1 reads SGHNT; CDR2 reads YENEEA. Trimming stripped 5 bases from V and 10 bases from J, with 21 bases between. The CDR3 is 15 residues long.

V and J are TRBV9 and TRBJ2-1; 7 positions agree with TRBD1. V dropped 0 bases and J dropped 8; count of bases not matched to a gene: 8. Germline CDR1 and CDR2: SGDLS and YYNGEE. This CDR3 contains 15 residues. CDR3 nucleotide sequence: TGTGCCAGCAGCGTAGGAACAGGGGCGCTTGATGAGCAGTTCTTC. Its translation is CASSVGTGALDEQFF.

This chain uses TRBV4-1 with TRBJ1-2; D call uncertain. Trimming shortened V by 0 bases and J by 1 base, and 9 bases separated the two germline ends. The CDR3 spans 15 residues. Germline CDR1 and CDR2: MGHRA and YSYEKL. CDR3 sequence reads: CASSQEEQYNYGYTF. DNA of the CDR3: TGCGCCAGCAGCCAAGAGGAACAGTATAACTATGGCTACACCTTC.

The sample holds a few counts of this clone. The sample holds other DNA sequences that translate to the same CDR3. The chain uses TRBV11-2 and TRBJ1-2; no firm D call. The CDR3 spans 12 residues. Germline V lookup: CDR1 SGHAT, CDR2 FQNNGV. V lost 8 bases and J 0 bases, leaving 7 bases between the germline ends. In nucleotides, the CDR3 is TGTGCCAGCTCCCGTTCTAACTATGGCTACACCTTC. This encodes CASSRSNYGYTF.

The chain couples TRBV19 to TRBJ1-1; 7 bases agree with TRBD1. J lost 1 base, V lost 5 bases, and 7 bases had no gene match. The CDR3 totals 15 residues. Germline V gene data show CDR1 as LNHDA and CDR2 as SQIVND (reference sequence). CDR3 region: CASSSRRDRNTEAFF. CDR3 nucleotides: TGTGCCAGTAGTTCCCGCCGGGACAGGAACACTGAAGCTTTCTTT.